This T cell receptor beta chain was profiled in a study of human T cells and chemical hapten exposure. This clonotype showed up just a few times. Indicated time point: pre-sensitization, week 0. Treatment denoted: therapeutic diphenylcyclopropenone sensitization with weekly scalp DPC. TCRdb re-analysed the RACE reads in MiXCR, keeping a single row per CDR3 protein. The table lists roughly 380,000 distinct CDR3 sequences, more than 4.5% of them singletons. This TCR came from a woman in her forties or fifties with alopecia areata. Some clones in this sample may be carry-over from other donors' samples. This specimen was whole blood, taken in connection with sensitization to the hapten diphenylcyclopropenone (DPC).

The CDR3 sequence is CASSLALLAGGETQYF. The DNA of the CDR3 is TGTGCCAGCAGCTTAGCGCTACTAGCGGGAGGTGAGACCCAGTACTTC. The chain couples TRBV7-2 to TRBJ2-5; the match to TRBD2 covers 12 bases. This CDR3 is built from 16 residues. With V trimmed by 0 bases and J by 5 bases, 4 bases remained unmatched. Germline CDR1 SGHTA, CDR2 FQGNSA.